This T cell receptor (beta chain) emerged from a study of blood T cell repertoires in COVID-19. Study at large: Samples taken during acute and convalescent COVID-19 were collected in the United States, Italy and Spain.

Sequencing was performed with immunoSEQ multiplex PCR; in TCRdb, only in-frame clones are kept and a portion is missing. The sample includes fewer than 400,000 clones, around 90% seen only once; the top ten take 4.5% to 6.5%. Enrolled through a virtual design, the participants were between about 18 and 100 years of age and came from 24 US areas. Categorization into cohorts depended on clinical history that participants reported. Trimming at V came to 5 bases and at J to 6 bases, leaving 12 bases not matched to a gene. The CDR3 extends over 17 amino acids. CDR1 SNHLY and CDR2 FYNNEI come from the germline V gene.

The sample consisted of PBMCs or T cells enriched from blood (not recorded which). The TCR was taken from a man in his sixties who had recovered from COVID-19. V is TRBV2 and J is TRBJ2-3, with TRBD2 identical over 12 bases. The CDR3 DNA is TGTGCCAGCAGTAGGTCTAGCGGGAGGGTCAGTGGTGATACGCAGTATTTT. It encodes CASSRSSGRVSGDTQYF.